This T cell receptor (beta chain) was identified in a study of CD8 T cells in ankylosing spondylitis. Study findings and constraints: A subset of motif variants has previously been described in the synovial fluid and blood of reactive arthritis. Seven to nine highly homologous variants formed a TCR beta motif that appeared characteristic of ankylosing spondylitis blood. Within peripheral blood, clones linked to disease were CD8+ and relatively rare.

This clonotype has a count of ten or more. Antigen unknown. The CDR3 extends over 15 amino acids. Trimming took 2 bases from V and 6 from J; bases not matched to a gene: 6. TCRdb reprocessed the 5' RACE reads via MiXCR and lists one record per CDR3 protein. Here the sample spans under 950,000 distinct CDR3 sequences, roughly 19% being singletons. The source is a male donor with ankylosing spondylitis. The material sequenced was blood, either unsorted or a sorted T cell fraction (not recorded which). This rearrangement joins TRBV12-3 or TRBV12-4 to TRBJ2-3; TRBD1 agrees at 9 bases. The DNA for the CDR3 is TGTGCCAGCAGTTTAAGGACAGGGGATTTCGATACGCAGTATTTT. It encodes CASSLRTGDFDTQYF.